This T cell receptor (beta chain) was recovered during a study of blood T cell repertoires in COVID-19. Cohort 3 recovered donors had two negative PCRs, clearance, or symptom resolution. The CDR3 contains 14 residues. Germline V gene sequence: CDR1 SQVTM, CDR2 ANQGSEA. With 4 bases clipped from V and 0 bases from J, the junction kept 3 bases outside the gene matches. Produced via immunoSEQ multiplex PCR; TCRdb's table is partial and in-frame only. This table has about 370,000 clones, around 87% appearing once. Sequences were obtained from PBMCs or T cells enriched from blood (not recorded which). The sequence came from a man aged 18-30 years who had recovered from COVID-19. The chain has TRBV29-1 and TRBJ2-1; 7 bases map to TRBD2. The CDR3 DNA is TGCAGCGTTGCTAGCGGTAGCTCCTACAATGAGCAGTTCTTC. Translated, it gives CSVASGSSYNEQFF.